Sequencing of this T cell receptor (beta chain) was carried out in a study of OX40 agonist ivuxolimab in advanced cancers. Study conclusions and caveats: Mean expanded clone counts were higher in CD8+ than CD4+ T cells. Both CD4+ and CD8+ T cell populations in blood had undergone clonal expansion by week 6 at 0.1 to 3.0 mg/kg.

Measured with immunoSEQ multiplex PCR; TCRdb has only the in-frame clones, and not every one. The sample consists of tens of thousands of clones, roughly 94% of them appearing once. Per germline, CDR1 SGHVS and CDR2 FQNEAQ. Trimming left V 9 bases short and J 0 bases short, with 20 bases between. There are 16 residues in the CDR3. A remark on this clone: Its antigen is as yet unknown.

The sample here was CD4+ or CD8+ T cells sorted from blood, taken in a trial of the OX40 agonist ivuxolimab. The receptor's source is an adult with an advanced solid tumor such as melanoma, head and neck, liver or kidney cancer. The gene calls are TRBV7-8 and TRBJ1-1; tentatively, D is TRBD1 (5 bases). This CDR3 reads CASGTEGRELNTEAFF. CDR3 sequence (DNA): TGTGCCAGTGGGACCGAAGGACGGGAGCTGAACACTGAAGCTTTCTTT.